The sequence of this T cell receptor (beta chain) was determined in a study of Ad26.COV2.S vaccination and SARS-CoV-2 variants. General study findings and limits: Placebo and vaccine recipients had non-spike TCR breadth that was similar.

About this clone itself: Its specificity is unknown.

Treatment noted: about 20 received Ad26.COV2.S at low or high dose, single or two shots; roughly 5 received placebo; per-sample allocation not given. Each sample was drawn 63 days after the first injection (of vaccine or placebo). An Ad26 vector that expressed Wuhan-strain SARS-CoV-2 spike constituted the vaccine. Generated by immunoSEQ multiplex PCR, the TCRdb table keeps only in-frame clones and is missing some. Among 300,000 to 450,000 clones, about 85% were seen once, and the ten largest hold 3.3%. Germline loops: CDR1 LNHDA, CDR2 SQIVND (reference sequence). Trimming shortened V by 5 bases and J by 8 bases, and 16 bases separated the two germline ends. This CDR3 spans 13 amino acids.

This clonotype originated in a person aged 18-65 years who received the Ad26.COV2.S COVID-19 vaccine or a placebo. This specimen consisted of peripheral blood, obtained in a trial of Ad26.COV2.S vaccine versus placebo. The V gene is TRBV19, the J gene TRBJ2-7; D uncertain. CDR3 residues: CASSRKVPPQQYF. The CDR3, as DNA: TGTGCCAGTAGTCGAAAGGTCCCCCCGCAGCAGTACTTC.